This TCR beta chain was captured by sequencing in a study of shared clonotypes between healthy human individuals. Whole-study findings and limits: Clonotypes which were not shared had lower generation probabilities than clonotypes that all four donors shared. Deeper or shallower sequencing was expected to change how clonotypes are shared among donors.

Sequenced by immunoSEQ multiplex PCR; TCRdb stores in-frame clones only, minus some. The sample contains around 1.9 million clones, over 85% of which appear only once. The CDR3 loop spans 14 amino acids. V lost 3 bases and J lost 2, with 11 bases in between. Germline CDR1 reads LGHNT; CDR2 reads FRNRAP. Turning to this clone: As yet, its antigen is unknown.

CD8 cells regarded as naive lacked CD45RO, were positively chosen for CCR7, and omitted terminally differentiated effector memory CD45RA+ cells. This chain links TRBV12-5 with TRBJ2-7; possible D gene TRBD1, 5 bases. The clonotype comes from a man aged 18-30 years in good health. Some clones in this sample may be carry-over from other donors' samples. Sequencing was carried out using naive CD8+ T cells from PBMCs. In nucleotides, the CDR3 is TGTGCTAGTGGTTTAAAGGGGTTCCCCTACGAGCAGTACTTC. It is translated as CASGLKGFPYEQYF. Full variable domain (rest looked up from reference TRBV12-5 and TRBJ2-7): DARVTQTPRHKVTEMGQEVTMRCQPILGHNTVFWYRQTMMQGLELLAYFRNRAPLDDSGMPKDRFSAEMPDATLATLKIQPSEPRDSAVYFCASGLKGFPYEQYFGPGTRLTVT.